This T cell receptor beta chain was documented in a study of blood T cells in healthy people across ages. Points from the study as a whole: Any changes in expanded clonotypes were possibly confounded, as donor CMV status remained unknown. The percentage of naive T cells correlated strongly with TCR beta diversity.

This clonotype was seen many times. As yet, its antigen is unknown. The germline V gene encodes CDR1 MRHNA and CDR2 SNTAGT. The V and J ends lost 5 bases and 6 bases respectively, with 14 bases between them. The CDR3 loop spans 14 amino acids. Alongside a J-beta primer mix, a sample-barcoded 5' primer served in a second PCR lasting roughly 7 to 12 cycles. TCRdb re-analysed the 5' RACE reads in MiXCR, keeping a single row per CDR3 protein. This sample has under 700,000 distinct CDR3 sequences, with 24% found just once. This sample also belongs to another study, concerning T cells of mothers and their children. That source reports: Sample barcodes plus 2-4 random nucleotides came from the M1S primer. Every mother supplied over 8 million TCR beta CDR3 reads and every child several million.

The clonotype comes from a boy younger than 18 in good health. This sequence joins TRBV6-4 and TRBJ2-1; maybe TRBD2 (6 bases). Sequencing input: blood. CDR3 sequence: CASSSGGTSNEQFF. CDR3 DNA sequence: TGTGCCAGCAGTTCTGGGGGGACTTCCAATGAGCAGTTCTTC.